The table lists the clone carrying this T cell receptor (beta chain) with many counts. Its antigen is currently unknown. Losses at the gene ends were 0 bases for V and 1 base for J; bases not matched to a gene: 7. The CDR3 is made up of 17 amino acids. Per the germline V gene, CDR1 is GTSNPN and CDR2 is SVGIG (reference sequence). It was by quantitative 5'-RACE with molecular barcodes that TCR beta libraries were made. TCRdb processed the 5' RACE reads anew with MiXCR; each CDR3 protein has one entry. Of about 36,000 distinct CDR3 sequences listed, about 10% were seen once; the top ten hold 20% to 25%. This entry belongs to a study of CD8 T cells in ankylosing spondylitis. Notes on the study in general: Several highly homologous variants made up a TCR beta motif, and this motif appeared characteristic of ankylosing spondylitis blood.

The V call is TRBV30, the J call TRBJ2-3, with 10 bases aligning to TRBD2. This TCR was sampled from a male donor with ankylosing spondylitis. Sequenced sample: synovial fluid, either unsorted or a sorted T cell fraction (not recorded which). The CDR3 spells CAWSVPTGTSGTDTQYF. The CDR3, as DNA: TGTGCCTGGAGTGTACCTACCGGGACTAGCGGCACAGATACGCAGTATTTT.